This T cell receptor beta chain comes out of a study of control samples from healthy donors and cancer patients. V lost 6 bases, J lost 3 bases, and 17 bases lay in between. The CDR3 length is 15 residues. From germline, CDR1 is SNHLY and CDR2 FYNNEI. Profiling relied on immunoSEQ multiplex PCR, and the TCRdb table lists in-frame clones only, not all of them. The table has tens of thousands of clones, approximately 90% seen once. The chain uses TRBV2 and TRBJ1-2; D is unclear. The sequenced sample was PBMCs. This clonotype was sampled from a woman aged 55-69 years with head and neck cancer. For the CDR3, the DNA is TGTGCCAGCAGAGCGGGAGCCGACAATTACTATGGCTACACCTTC. Protein sequence: CASRAGADNYYGYTF.